This T cell receptor beta chain was observed in a study of blood T cell repertoires in COVID-19. As for the study in general: From T cells, B-cell-depleted T cells, or PBMCs came the material, which was cDNA or gDNA.

The V gene's germline CDR1 is SNHLY and CDR2 FYNNEI. CDR3 length: 14 amino acids. The ends were cut back, 6 bases at V and 3 bases at J, with 11 bases in the middle. In the original workflow: Amplification with reference gene primers provided the estimates of nucleated cell counts. Assay: immunoSEQ multiplex PCR; the TCRdb copy retains only in-frame clones and omits some. Clone size and V and J calls were adopted from that table, with D and trimming inferred from the DNA. Here the sample spans about 55,000 clones, 85% to 90% being singletons. This TCR derives from a human donor in a cohort sampled during active COVID-19. Sequenced: peripheral blood. The genes are TRBV2 and TRBJ1-4, with D possibly TRBD1 on 6 matching bases. As DNA, the CDR3 is TGTGCCAGCAGCCTTTCAGGGGCTAATGAAAAACTGTTTTTT. Its translation is CASSLSGANEKLFF. The full variable domain, completed using reference TRBV2 and TRBJ1-4, is EPEVTQTPSHQVTQMGQEVILRCVPISNHLYFYWYRQILGQKVEFLVSFYNNEISEKSEIFDDQFSVERPDGSNFTLKIRSTKLEDSAMYFCASSLSGANEKLFFGSGTQLSVL.